This T cell receptor (beta chain) was recorded in a study of cytomegalovirus exposure and HLA in healthy donors. Study observations and caveats: The authors judged a highly shared variant cluster likely a sequencing artifact. TCR beta V- and J-gene trimming was later associated with a missense DCLRE1C variant.

The PCR contained 60 Vbeta and 13 Jbeta primers. The repertoire was sequenced with immunoSEQ multiplex PCR; TCRdb's copy has only in-frame clones and lacks some. The sample has some 150,000 clones, just under 65% seen once. This clone appeared once. Its antigen remains unidentified. V lost 6 bases to trimming and J lost 1 base; unmatched junction nucleotides: 5. The CDR3 length is 15 residues. Germline CDR1 and CDR2: LNHDA and SQIVND (reference sequence). The TCR sequence derives from a woman in her sixties or seventies in good health and CMV-seropositive. The genes are TRBV19 and TRBJ1-5, with TRBD1 identical over 8 bases. The source material was PBMCs. The CDR3 region is CASRTTGESNQPQHF. The DNA for the CDR3 is TGTGCCAGTAGGACGACAGGGGAAAGCAATCAGCCCCAGCATTTT.